This entry is about one TCR beta chain. No antigen is known for it. This entry belongs to a study of cytomegalovirus exposure and HLA in healthy donors. Study-level points and caveats: In an earlier analysis, productive rearrangement rates for most beta V segments clustered near 87% or 30%. The study labeled about 160 TCR beta chains cytomegalovirus-associated. A later analysis by the authors found several of the most significant clusters apparently linked to common viral pathogens. TCR beta chain V- and J-gene trimming was linked, in a later analysis, to a missense variant in DCLRE1C.

PCR used 60 Vbeta primers and 13 Jbeta primers. Assay: immunoSEQ multiplex PCR; the TCRdb copy retains only in-frame clones and omits some. Of around 120,000 clones listed, about four fifths are singletons. CDR1 and CDR2 from the germline V gene are GTSNPN and SVGIG (reference sequence). The CDR3 has 13 residues. With 5 bases removed from V and 1 base from J, the gap between germline ends came to 11 bases. Sequenced material: PBMCs. The gene calls are TRBV30 and TRBJ1-1; the D gene is possibly TRBD1 (6 bases). This TCR came from a man between 18 and 35 years old in good health and CMV-seronegative. CDR3 bases: TGTGCCTGGGCCGGGACACAGAACACTGAAGCTTTCTTT. Protein product: CAWAGTQNTEAFF.